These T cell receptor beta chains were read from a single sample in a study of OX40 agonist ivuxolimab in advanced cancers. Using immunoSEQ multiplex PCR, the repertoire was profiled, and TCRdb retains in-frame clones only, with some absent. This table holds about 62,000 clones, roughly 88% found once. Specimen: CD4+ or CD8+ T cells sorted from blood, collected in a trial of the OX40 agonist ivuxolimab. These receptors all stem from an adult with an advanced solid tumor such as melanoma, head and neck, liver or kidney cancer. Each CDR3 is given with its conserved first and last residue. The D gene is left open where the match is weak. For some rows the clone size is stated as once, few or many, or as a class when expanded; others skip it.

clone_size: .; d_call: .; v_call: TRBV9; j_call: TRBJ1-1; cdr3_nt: TGTGCCAGCAGCGTAGGATCGGAACCTAACACTGAAGCTTTCTTT; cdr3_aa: CASSVGSEPNTEAFF
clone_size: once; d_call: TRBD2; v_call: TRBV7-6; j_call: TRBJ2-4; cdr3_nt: TGTGCCAGCAGCTTAGGGACTAGCGGCCTAGCCAAAAACATTCAGTACTTC; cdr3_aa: CASSLGTSGLAKNIQYF
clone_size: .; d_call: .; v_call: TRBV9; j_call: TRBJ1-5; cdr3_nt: TGTGCCAGCAGCGTAGGAGCAAGCAATCAGCCCCAGCATTTT; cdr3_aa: CASSVGASNQPQHF
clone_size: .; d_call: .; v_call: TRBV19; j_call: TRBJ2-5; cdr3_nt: TGTGCCAGTAAACCGAGGGGTAGGGAGTTGGAGACCCAGTACTTC; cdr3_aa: CASKPRGRELETQYF
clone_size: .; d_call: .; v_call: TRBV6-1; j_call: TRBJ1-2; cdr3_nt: TGTGCCAGCAGTGAAGCGCTTCGGGGGGGTAACATCCATGGCTACACCTTC; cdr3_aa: CASSEALRGGNIHGYTF
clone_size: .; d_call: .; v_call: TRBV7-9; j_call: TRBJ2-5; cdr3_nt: TGTGCCAGCAGGACCGGGACACTGCAAGAGACCCAGTACTTC; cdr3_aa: CASRTGTLQETQYF
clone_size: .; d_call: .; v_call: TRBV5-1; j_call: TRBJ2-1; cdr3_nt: TGCGCCAGCAGCTTGGATGGGGTGGACAATGAGCAGTTCTTC; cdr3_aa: CASSLDGVDNEQFF
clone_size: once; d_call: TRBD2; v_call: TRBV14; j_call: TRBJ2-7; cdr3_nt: TGTGCCAGCAGCCAAGACCGGGGACTAGCGGGAATGCAGCAGTACTTC; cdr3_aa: CASSQDRGLAGMQQYF
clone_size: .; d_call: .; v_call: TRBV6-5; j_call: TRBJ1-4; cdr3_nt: TGTGCCAGCAGTTCCACCGGGACACCCACTAATGAAAAACTGTTTTTT; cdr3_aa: CASSSTGTPTNEKLFF
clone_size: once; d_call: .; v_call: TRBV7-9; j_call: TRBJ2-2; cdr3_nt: TGTGCCAGCAGCTTAGCCATCCAGGAGCTGTTTTTT; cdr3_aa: CASSLAIQELFF
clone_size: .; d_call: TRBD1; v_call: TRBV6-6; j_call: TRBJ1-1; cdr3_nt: TGTGCCAGCAGTCCTCGACAGGGGATCACTGAAGCTTTCTTT; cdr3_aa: CASSPRQGITEAFF
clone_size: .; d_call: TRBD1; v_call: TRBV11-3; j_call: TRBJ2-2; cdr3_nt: TGTGCCAGCAGCTTAAGGGTCGGGACAGGGGCCTCAGCCGGGGAGCTGTTTTTT; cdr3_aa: CASSLRVGTGASAGELFF
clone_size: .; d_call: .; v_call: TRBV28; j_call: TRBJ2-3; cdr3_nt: TGTGCCAGCAGTTCATCATACAGGTCAAGCACAGATACGCAGTATTTT; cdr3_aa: CASSSSYRSSTDTQYF
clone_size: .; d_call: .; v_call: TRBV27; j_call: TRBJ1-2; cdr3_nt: TGTGCCAGCAGAGTGGGAGATAGAACCTATGGCTACACCTTC; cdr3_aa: CASRVGDRTYGYTF
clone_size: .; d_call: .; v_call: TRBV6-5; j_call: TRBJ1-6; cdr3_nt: TGTGCCAGCAGAACCACAGCCCTGGGGACTTCACCCCTCCACTTT; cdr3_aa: CASRTTALGTSPLHF
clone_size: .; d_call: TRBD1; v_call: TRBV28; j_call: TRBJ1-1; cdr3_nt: TGTGCCAGCAGTACACAGGGGGTAATTGAAGCTTTCTTT; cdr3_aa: CASSTQGVIEAFF
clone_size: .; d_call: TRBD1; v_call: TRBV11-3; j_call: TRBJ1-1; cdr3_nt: TGTGCCAGCAGCAGGGGTAGGGGACAGGGGGTCCTCTTT; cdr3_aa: CASSRGRGQGVLF
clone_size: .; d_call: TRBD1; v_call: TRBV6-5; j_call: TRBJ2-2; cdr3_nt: TGTGCCAGCAAGGGGACAGGGGACGCCGGGGAGCTGTTTTTT; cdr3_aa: CASKGTGDAGELFF
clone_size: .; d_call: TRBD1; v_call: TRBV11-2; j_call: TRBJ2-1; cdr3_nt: TGTGCCAGCAACACCCGCTCGACAGGGATTAACAATGAGCAGTTCTTC; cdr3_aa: CASNTRSTGINNEQFF
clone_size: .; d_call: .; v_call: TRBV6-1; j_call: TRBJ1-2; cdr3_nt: TGTGCCAGCAGCGAGAGGACACTCTATGGCTACACCTTC; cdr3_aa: CASSERTLYGYTF
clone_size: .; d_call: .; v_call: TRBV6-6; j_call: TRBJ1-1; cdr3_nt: TGTGCCAGCAGTTATGGGATTGAAGCTTTCTTT; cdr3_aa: CASSYGIEAFF
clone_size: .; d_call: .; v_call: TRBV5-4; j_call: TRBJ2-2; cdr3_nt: TGTGCCAGCAGCTTAGGAAGAAACACCGGGGAGCTGTTTTTT; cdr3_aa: CASSLGRNTGELFF
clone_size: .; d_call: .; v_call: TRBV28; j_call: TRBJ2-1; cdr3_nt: TGTGCCAGCAGTTCCGGGTCTCTAAAAAATTACAATGAGCAGTTCTTC; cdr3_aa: CASSSGSLKNYNEQFF
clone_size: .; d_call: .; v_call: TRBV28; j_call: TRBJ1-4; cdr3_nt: TGTGCCAGCACCCGATCTGGGTTTAATGAAAAACTGTTTTTT; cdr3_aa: CASTRSGFNEKLFF
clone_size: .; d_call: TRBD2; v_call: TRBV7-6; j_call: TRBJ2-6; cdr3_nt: TGTGCCAGGTGCGCGGGAGGGCCGCCTGCTGGGGCCAACGTCCTGACTTTC; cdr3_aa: CARCAGGPPAGANVLTF
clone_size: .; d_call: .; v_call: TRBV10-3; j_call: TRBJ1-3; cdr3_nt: TGTGCCATCAGTGATTCCACCTCTGGAAACACCATATATTTT; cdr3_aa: CAISDSTSGNTIYF
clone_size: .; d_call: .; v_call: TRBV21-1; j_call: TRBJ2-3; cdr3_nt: TGTGCCAGCAGCAAAAATTGGGACAGGGTGGCAGATACGCAGTATTTT; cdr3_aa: CASSKNWDRVADTQYF
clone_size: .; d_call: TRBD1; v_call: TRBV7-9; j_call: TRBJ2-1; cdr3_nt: TGTGCCAGCAGCTTAACCCGGGACAGCCAGTACAATGAGCAGTTCTTC; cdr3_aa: CASSLTRDSQYNEQFF
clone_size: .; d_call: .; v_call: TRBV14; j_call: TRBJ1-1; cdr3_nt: TGTGCCAGCAGCCAGGCACTTCGGGGTTCGGCTTTCTTT; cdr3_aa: CASSQALRGSAFF